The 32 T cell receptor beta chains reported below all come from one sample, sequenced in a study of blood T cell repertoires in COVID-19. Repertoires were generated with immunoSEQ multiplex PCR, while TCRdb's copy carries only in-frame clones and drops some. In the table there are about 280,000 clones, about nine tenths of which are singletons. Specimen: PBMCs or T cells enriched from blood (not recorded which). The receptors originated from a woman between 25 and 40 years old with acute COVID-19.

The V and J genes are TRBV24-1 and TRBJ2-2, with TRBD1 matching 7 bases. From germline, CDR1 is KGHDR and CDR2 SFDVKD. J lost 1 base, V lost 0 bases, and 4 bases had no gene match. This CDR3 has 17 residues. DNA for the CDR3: TGTGCCACCAGTGATTTGAAGCGACAGGGGAACACCGGGGAGCTGTTTTTT. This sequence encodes CATSDLKRQGNTGELFF.

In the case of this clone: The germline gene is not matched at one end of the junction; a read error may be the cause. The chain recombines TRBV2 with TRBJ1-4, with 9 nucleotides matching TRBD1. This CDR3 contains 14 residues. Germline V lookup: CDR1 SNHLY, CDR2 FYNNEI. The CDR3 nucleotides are TGTGCCAGCGGCATTCCGGGACAGGGCCCCTCGGGGCTTTTT. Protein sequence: CASGIPGQGPSGLF.

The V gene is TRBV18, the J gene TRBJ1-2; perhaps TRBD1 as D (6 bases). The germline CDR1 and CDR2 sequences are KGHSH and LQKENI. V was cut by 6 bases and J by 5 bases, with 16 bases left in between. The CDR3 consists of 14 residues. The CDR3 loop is CASSHQDGQYGYTF. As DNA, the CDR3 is TGTGCCAGCTCTCACCAAGACGGACAGTATGGCTACACCTTC.

The CDR3 DNA follows: TGTGCCAGCAGTTTTACGGCAGGCGCCTGGGACTATGGCTACACCTTC. This sequence encodes CASSFTAGAWDYGYTF. The rearrangement joins TRBV28 to TRBJ1-2; no definite D call. Trimming shortened V by 3 bases and J by 3 bases, and 17 bases separated the two germline ends. Germline CDR1 is MDHEN and CDR2 is SYDVKM. The CDR3 runs 16 residues.

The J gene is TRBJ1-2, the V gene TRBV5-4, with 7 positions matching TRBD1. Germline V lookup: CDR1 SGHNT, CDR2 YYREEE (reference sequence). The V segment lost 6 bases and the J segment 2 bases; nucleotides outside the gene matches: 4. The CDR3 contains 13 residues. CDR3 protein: CASTPDRNYGYTF. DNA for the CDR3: TGTGCCAGCACCCCGGACAGGAACTATGGCTACACCTTC.

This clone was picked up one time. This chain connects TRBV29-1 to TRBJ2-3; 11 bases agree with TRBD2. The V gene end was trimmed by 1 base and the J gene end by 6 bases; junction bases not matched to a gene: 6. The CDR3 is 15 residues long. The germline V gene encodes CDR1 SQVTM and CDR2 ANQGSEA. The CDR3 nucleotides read TGCAGCGTTGAAGGATCTAGCGGGAGGAGTGATACGCAGTATTTT. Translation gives CSVEGSSGRSDTQYF.

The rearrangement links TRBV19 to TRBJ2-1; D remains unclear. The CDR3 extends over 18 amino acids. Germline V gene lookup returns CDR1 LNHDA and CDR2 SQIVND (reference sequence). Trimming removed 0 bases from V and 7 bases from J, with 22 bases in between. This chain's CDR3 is CASSIEPPLGGAKNEQFF. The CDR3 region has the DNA TGTGCCAGTAGTATAGAACCCCCTTTAGGTGGAGCAAAAAATGAGCAGTTCTTC.

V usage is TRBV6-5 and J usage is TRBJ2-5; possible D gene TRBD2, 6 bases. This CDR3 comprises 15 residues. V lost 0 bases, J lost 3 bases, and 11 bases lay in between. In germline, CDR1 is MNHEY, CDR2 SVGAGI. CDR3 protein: CASSYSESGEETQYF. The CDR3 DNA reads TGTGCCAGCAGTTACTCGGAGTCGGGAGAAGAGACCCAGTACTTC.

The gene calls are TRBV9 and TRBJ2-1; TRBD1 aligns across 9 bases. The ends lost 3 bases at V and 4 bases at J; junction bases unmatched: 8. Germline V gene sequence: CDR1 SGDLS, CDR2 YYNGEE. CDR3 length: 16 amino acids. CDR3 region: CASSARTGAGYNEQFF. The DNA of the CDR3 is TGTGCCAGCAGCGCCCGGACAGGGGCAGGGTACAATGAGCAGTTCTTC.

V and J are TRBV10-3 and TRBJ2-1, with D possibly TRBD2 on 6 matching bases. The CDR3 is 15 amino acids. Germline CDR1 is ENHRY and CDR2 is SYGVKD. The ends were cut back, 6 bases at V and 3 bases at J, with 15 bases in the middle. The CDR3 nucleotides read TGTGCCATCAGCTGGGACTCCCCGGACTACAATGAGCAGTTCTTC. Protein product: CAISWDSPDYNEQFF.

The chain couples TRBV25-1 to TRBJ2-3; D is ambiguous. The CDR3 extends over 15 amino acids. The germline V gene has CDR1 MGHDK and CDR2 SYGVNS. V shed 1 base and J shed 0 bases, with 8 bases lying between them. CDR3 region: CASSESIVSTDTQYF. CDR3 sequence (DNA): TGTGCCAGCAGTGAATCTATAGTTAGCACAGATACGCAGTATTTT. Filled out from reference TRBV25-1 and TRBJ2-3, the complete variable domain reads EADIYQTPRYLVIGTGKKITLECSQTMGHDKMYWYQQDPGMELHLIHYSYGVNSTEKGDLSSESTVSRIRTEHFPLTLESARPSHTSQYLCASSESIVSTDTQYFGPGTRLTVL.

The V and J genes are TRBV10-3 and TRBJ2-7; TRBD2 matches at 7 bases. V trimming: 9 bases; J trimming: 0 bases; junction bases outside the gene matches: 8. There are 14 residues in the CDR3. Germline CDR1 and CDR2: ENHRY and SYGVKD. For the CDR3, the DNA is TGTGCCATAGGGTCGGGCGGGAGCTCCTACGAGCAGTACTTC. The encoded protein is CAIGSGGSSYEQYF.

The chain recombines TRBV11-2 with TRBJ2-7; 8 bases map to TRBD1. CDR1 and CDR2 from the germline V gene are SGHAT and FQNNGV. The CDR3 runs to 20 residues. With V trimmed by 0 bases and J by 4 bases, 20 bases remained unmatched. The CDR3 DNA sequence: TGTGCCAGCAGCTTAGAGCCTTTGACAGGGGCATCTGGGAGGACTTACGAGCAGTACTTC. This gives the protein CASSLEPLTGASGRTYEQYF. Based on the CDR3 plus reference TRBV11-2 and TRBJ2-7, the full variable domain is EAGVAQSPRYKIIEKRQSVAFWCNPISGHATLYWYQQILGQGPKLLIQFQNNGVVDDSQLPKDRFSAERLKGVDSTLKIQPAKLEDSAVYLCASSLEPLTGASGRTYEQYFGPGTRLTVT.

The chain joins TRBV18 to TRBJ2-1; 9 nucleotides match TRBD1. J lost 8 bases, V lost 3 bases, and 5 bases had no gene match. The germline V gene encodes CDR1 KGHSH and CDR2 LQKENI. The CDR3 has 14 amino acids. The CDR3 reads CASSPLQGADEQFF. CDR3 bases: TGTGCCAGCTCACCGTTACAGGGGGCTGATGAGCAGTTCTTC.

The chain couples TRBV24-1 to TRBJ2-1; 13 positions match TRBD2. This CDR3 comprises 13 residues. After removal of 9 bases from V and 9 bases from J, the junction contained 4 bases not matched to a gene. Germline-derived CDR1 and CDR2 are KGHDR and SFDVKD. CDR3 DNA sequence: TGTGCCACCCGAGGGACTAGCGGGACTGAGCAGTTCTTC. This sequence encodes CATRGTSGTEQFF.

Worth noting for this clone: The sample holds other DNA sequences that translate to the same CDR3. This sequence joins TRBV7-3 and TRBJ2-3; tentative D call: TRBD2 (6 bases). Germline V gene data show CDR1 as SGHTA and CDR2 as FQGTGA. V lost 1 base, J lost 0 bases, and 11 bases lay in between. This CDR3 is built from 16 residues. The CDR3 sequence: CASSLIGGTSTDTQYF. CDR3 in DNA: TGTGCCAGCAGCTTAATCGGCGGGACTAGCACAGATACGCAGTATTTT.

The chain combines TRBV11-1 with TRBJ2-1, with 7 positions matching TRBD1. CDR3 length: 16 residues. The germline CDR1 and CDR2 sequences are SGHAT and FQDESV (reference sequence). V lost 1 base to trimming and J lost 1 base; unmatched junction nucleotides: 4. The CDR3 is CASSLEGRGSYNEQFF. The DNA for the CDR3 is TGTGCCAGCAGCTTAGAGGGCAGGGGGTCCTACAATGAGCAGTTCTTC.

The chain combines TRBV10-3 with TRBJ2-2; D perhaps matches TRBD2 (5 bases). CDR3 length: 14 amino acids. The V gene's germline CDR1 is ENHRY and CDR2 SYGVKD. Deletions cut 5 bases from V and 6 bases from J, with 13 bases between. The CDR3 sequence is CAISNLATSGELFF. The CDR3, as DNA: TGTGCCATCAGTAACCTAGCAACCTCCGGGGAGCTGTTTTTT.

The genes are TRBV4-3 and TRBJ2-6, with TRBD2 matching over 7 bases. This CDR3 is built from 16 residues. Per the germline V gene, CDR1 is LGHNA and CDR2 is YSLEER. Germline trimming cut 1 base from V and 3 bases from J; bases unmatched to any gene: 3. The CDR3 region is CASSQVGGSGANVLTF. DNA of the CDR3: TGCGCCAGCAGCCAAGTTGGCGGGAGTGGGGCCAACGTCCTGACTTTC.

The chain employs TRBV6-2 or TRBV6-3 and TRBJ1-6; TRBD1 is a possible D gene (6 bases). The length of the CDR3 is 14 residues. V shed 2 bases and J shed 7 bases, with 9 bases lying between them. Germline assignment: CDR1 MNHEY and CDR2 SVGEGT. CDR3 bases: TGTGCCAGCAGTTACCCCGGACAGAATTCACCCCTCCACTTT. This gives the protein CASSYPGQNSPLHF.

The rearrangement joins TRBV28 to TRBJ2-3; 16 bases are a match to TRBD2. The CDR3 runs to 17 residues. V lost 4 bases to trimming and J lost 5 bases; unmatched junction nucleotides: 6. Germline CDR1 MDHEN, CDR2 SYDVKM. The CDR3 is CASSSGTSGRAQDTQYF. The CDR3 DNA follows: TGTGCCAGCAGTTCCGGGACTAGCGGGAGGGCCCAAGATACGCAGTATTTT.

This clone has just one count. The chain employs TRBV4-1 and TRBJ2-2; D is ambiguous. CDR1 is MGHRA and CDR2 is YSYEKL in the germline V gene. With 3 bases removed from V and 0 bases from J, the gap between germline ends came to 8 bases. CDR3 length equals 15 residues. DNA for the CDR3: TGCGCCAGCAGCCAGAGACTTTCGAACACCGGGGAGCTGTTTTTT. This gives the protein CASSQRLSNTGELFF.

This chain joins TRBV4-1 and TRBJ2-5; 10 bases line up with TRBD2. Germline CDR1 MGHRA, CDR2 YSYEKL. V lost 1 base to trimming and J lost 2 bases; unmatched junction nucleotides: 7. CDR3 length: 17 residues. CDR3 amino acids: CASSQVLAGVIQETQYF. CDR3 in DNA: TGCGCCAGCAGCCAAGTCCTAGCGGGAGTTATACAAGAGACCCAGTACTTC.

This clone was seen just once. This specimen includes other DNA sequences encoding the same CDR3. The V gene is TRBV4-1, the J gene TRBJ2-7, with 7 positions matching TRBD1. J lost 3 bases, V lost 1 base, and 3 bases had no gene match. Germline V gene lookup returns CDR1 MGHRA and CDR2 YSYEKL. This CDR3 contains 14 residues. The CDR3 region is CASSQGSGGYEQYF. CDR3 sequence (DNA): TGCGCCAGCAGCCAAGGGTCAGGGGGCTACGAGCAGTACTTC.

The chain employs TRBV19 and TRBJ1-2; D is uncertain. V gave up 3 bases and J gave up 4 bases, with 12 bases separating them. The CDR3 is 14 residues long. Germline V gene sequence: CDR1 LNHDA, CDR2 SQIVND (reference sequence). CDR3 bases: TGTGCCAGTAGTATTCAACAGCCACTCTATGGCTACACCTTC. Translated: CASSIQQPLYGYTF.

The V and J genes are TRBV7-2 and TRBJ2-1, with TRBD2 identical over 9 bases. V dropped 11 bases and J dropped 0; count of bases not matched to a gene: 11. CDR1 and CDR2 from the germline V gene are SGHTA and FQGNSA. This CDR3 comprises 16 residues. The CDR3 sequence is CACGVLSGSSYNEQFF. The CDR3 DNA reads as TGTGCCTGCGGGGTACTTAGCGGGAGCTCCTACAATGAGCAGTTCTTC.

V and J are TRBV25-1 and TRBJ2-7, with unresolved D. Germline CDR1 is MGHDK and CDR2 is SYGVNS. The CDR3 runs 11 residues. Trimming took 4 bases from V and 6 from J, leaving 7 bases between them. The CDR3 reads CASSASGEQYF. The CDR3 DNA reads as TGTGCCAGCAGTGCCTCAGGCGAGCAGTACTTC.

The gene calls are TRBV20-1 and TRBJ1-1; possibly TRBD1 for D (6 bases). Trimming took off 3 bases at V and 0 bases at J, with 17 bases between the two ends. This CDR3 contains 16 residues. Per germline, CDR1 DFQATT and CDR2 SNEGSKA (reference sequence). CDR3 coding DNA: TGCAGTGCTAGTACTTGGGACACAAACATGAACACTGAAGCTTTCTTT. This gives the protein CSASTWDTNMNTEAFF.

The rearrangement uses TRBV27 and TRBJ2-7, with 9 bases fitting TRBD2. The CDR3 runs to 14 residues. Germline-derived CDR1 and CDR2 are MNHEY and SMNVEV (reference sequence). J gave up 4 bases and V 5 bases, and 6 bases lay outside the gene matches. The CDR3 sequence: CASSPKLAGYEQYF. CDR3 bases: TGTGCCAGCAGTCCCAAACTAGCGGGTTACGAGCAGTACTTC.

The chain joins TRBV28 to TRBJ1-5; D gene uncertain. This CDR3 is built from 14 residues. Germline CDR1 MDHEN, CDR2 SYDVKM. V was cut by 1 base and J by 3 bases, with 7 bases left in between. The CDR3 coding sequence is TGTGCCAGCAGTTTATCAGAAAACAATCAGCCCCAGCATTTT. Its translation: CASSLSENNQPQHF.

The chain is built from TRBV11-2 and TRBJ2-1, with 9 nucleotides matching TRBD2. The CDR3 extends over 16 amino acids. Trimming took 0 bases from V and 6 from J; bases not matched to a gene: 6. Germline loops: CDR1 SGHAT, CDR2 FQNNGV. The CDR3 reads CASSLDGASGVNEQFF. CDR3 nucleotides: TGTGCCAGCAGCTTAGATGGGGCTAGCGGGGTCAATGAGCAGTTCTTC.

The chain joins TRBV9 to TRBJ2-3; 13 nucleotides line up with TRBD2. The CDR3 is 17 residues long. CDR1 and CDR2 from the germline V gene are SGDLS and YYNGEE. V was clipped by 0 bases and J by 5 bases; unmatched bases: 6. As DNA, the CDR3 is TGTGCCAGCAGCGTAGGAACTAGCGGGAGGGCCCGAGATACGCAGTATTTT. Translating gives CASSVGTSGRARDTQYF.